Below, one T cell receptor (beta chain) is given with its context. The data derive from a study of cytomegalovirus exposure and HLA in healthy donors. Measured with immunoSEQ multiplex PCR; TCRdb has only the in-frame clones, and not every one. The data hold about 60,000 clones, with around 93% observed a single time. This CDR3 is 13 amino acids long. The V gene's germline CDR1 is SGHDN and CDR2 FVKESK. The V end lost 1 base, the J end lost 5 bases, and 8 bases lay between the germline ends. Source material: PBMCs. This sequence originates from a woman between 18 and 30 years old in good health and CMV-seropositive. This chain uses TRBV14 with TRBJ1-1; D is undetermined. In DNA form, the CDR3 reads TGTGCCAGCAGCCAAGTAAGAGGTACTGAAGCTTTCTTT. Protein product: CASSQVRGTEAFF.